This T cell receptor beta chain was recorded in a study of cytomegalovirus exposure and HLA in healthy donors (dated by TCRdb to about 2017). About the investigation overall: In an earlier analysis of roughly 500 of the donors, 276 Gb of sequence data and 117 million unique TCR beta sequences from about 179 million T cells were reported. Of the roughly 400 genotyped donors, approximately 82% fell in the genetic ancestry cluster associated with self-reported Caucasian donors. Rather than using new phenotypic data, the later analysis identified candidate immune exposures from TCR beta sequences and from how often those sequences occurred across donors. A handful of DR-DQ haplotypes were handled as single units for association and clustering because linkage in the cohort was strong. To predict cytomegalovirus infection status, the study brought together high-throughput TCR immunosequencing, statistical association of individual TCRs with disease status, and machine learning. Along with the roughly 670-subject first cohort, a separate validation cohort of around 120 different subjects was used. The aim of the study was to test whether cataloging public T cell receptors could identify signatures of past pathogen exposure. Around 320 gigabases of sequencing data and 70 million to 100 million unique TCR sequences were included in an early release covering about 700 HLA-typed donors. The number of donors typed differed by locus, with 629-630 for A, B, C, DRB1 and DQB1, roughly 520 for DQA1, approximately 580 for DPA1, and approximately 470 for DPB1. A later genetic analysis took genome-wide SNP genotypes for about three fifths of the roughly 670 donors and used that subset as a discovery cohort. Donor age, sex, ethnicity and CMV serostatus were compiled alongside the repertoire data. HLA typing covered class I and class II loci at four-digit resolution. All discovery cohort repertoires had been generated using a single sequencing platform. Using immunosequencing, the study profiled T cell repertoires from about 620 subjects and related those repertoires to cytomegalovirus serostatus. A later analysis re-analyzed previously published TCR beta repertoires from about 600 donors and added high-resolution HLA genotyping to study TCR occurrence patterns. To decide whether each TCR beta V gene segment behaved as functional or pseudogenic, an earlier analysis of some 600 of the donors relied on high-throughput TCR beta sequencing. Among roughly 400 genotyped donors of the cohort, an average of roughly 230,000 unique TCR beta nucleotide sequences was sequenced per donor, of which roughly 18% were non-productive.

In total, roughly 670 healthy bone marrow donors made up the cohort. Cohort members were all nominally healthy when sampled, although unrecorded immune exposures were likely present. The donor tested CMV seronegative, placing the donor among the 352 seronegative members of the cohort. Every donor gave a peripheral blood sample, and the peripheral blood mononuclear cells from that sample were used for TCR beta sequencing. Genomic DNA was extracted from the blood cell samples with the Qiagen DNeasy Blood Extraction Kit. V loses 2 bases at its end and J loses 0 bases; junction bases beyond the gene matches: 9. Spanning cysteine to phenylalanine, the CDR3 consists of 17 amino acids. Only CDR3 DNA is held: 51 bases, read in frame from base 1. CDR1 and CDR2 are drawn from the germline V gene: KGHSH, LQKENI. As regards this clone: Its antigen target is currently unknown.

Library generation was performed with the immunoSEQ multiplex PCR assay. For the multiplex PCR, a mixture combining 60 forward primers for TCR Vbeta segments and 13 reverse primers for TCR Jbeta segments was used. The CDR3 region of rearranged TCR beta genes was amplified from genomic DNA with a multiplex PCR assay. On the Illumina HiSeq System, the amplified TCR beta libraries were sequenced as 87-base-pair reads. Regarding the original processing steps: In a later analysis, around 80 million unique TCR beta chains were counted across the roughly 670 repertoires, and some 10 million of these chains were shared by at least two donors. A nearest-neighbor algorithm error-corrected the raw reads and collapsed the reads into unique sequences, merging closely related sequences to remove PCR and sequencing errors. CDR3 sequences were aligned to IMGT reference sequences to assign V, D and J gene segments. For a sequence to be retained, a match of at least six nucleotides was required to both a V gene segment and a J gene segment. Rearrangements were classified as productive when the CDR3 lacked stop codons and remained in frame with V and J, and all other rearrangements were classified as non-productive. CDR3 was defined according to IMGT convention as the region running from the second conserved V-encoded cysteine to the conserved J-encoded phenylalanine. Sequences without an unambiguous match to a single V gene segment were excluded from the earlier analysis of about 640 of the donors. An earlier analysis of 550 to 650 of the donors classified V segments as functional when productive rearrangements were above 56.7% and as segregating when the standard deviation between donors was above 5%. A statistical classification framework was built for diagnosing cytomegalovirus status from the catalog of TCR beta chain sequences. A later analysis assigned V and J genes by comparing TCR nucleotide sequences with IMGT/GENE-DB human TR gene sequences. A later analysis assigned CDR3 sequences and most-parsimonious VDJ recombination scenarios with the TCRdist pipeline. In a later analysis, each TCR beta chain was defined by its CDR3 amino acid sequence together with its V-gene family, and reads without a unique V-gene family were excluded. As a way to deal with suspected cross-contamination and a sequencing artifact, a later analysis dropped approximately 570 nucleotide sequences that were highly shared and had low generation probability. A later analysis calculated a clonal expansion index for each public chain from normalized within-repertoire ranks of inferred template counts. A later analysis computed generation probabilities with a VDJ recombination model fitted to out-of-frame rearrangements, and checked the results against IGoR. In a later analysis, hypergeometric tests were used to score TCR-TCR, TCR-HLA and TCR-CMV co-occurrence, with a repertoire-size bias correction applied to TCR pairs. A later analysis estimated false discovery rates by permuting HLA or CMV assignments 20 times. In a later analysis, co-occurring TCRs were grouped using DBSCAN, with TCRdist sequence similarity added in when clustering inside HLA-allele-positive subsets. Co-occurrence clustering excluded repertoires with fewer than 30,000 or more than 120,000 public chains, plus five with anomalous nucleotide sharing. TCRdb obtained this table from immuneACCESS and retained in-frame rearrangements with V and J assigned. These tables miss some clones; where compared with another copy, unresolved V genes account for less than half of the shortfall, and the remainder is unexplained. V, J and clone size were drawn from that table, and D and trimming were deduced from the DNA. The sample table gives around 160,000 clones. The ten largest clones capture about 1.7% of the sample.

The study at large found these results: Broadly in line with IMGT annotations, most TCR beta V segments showed up in productive rearrangements about 87% or about 30% of the time in an earlier analysis of some 590 of the donors. An association between a missense DCLRE1C variant and V-gene and J-gene trimming of TCR beta chains was found in a later genetic analysis and replicated in an independent cohort. While some public TCRs were present in many individuals, most TCR sequences turned up only very rarely across donors. Sequencing depth was assumed to be roughly uniform across donors in the presence/absence analyses, though that assumption may not hold. Because some donors lacked HLA typing at each locus, the association tests relied only on the typed subset. The only immune exposure information available for the cohort was CMV serostatus. A cluster of highly shared sequence variants was judged likely to be a technical artifact of the sequencing pipeline. In a later analysis, several top co-occurrence clusters were reported to appear linked to parvovirus B19, influenza, CMV and Epstein-Barr virus. Linkage disequilibrium might explain the correlated functional status among segregating V segments, but an unknown experimental factor could not be excluded. According to a later analysis, most CMV-associated TCR beta chains appeared to be HLA-restricted, and the HLA associations seemed to be driven largely by CMV exposure. In a later analysis, TCR association rates were found to vary across HLA loci, with the most associated TCRs seen for DRB1 alleles and the fewest for HLA-C alleles. The study listed 164 TCR beta chains as associated with cytomegalovirus. Over 15 rarely observed V segments, including chromosome 9 orphons, were excluded from the earlier analysis of approximately 500 of the donors because counts were too low. The authors suggested that the approach could potentially be extended to other disease states and immunological phenotypes. A further reported finding was that TCR beta sequences accurately predicted the HLA-A and HLA-B alleles for most subjects in the first cohort. Cytomegalovirus status was reported to be diagnosed by the classifier with high specificity and sensitivity in both the original and validation cohorts. The cohort was sequenced for TCR beta chains only, and without alpha or paired-chain data the features that could be detected were limited. A few of the identified cytomegalovirus-associated TCR beta chains were confirmed in vitro to be specific for cytomegalovirus antigens. Strong co-occurrence of HLA alleles, especially DR and DQ, made assigning TCR associations to individual alleles difficult. Specific HLA alleles were associated with 18,000 or so TCR beta sequences at a false discovery rate of 0.05 in a later analysis. Because the 87-base-pair reads could not distinguish some IMGT-functional V segments, including TRBV6-2 and TRBV6-3, those segments were excluded. A later genetic analysis reported fewer N-insertions in productive TCRs among donors in an Asian-associated ancestry cluster than the roughly 620-donor mean. Compared with equally common non-associated chains, HLA-associated TCR beta chains in a later analysis were more clonally expanded and had lower generation probabilities.

The source of this sequence is a woman between 45 and 65 years old in good health and CMV-seronegative. Sample: PBMCs. Here the chain combines TRBV18 and TRBJ1-1; TRBD1 aligns with 7 central bases. The sequenced DNA: TGTGCCAGCTCACCAGGGCAGGGGGGCTTCATGAACACTGAAGCTTTCTTT. This is translated as CASSPGQGGFMNTEAFF.